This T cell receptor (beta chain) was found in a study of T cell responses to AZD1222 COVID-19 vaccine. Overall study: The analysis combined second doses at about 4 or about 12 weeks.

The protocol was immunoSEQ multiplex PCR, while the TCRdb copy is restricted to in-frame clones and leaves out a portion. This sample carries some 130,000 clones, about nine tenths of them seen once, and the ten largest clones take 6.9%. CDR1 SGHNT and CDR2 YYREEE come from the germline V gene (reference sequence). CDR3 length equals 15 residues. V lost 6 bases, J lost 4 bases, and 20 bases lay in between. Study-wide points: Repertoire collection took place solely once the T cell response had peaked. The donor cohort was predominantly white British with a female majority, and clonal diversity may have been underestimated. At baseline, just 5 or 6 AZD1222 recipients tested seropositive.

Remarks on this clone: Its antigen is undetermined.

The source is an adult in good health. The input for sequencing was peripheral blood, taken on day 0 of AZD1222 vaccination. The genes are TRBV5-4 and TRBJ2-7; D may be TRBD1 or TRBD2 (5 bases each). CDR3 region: CASTRKRGGFYEQYF. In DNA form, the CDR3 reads TGTGCCAGCACCCGGAAACGTGGGGGTTTTTACGAGCAGTACTTC.